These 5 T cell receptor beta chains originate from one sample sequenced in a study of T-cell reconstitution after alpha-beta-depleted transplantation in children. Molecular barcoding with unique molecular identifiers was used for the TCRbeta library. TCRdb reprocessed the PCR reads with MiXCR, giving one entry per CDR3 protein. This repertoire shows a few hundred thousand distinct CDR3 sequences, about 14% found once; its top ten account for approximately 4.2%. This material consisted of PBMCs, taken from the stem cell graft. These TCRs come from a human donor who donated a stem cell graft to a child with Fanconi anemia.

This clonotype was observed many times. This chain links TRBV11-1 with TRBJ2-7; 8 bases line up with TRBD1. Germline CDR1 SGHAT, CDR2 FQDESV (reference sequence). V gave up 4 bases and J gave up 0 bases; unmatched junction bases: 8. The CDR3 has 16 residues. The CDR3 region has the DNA TGTGCCAGCAGCTCTAGGGACAGGAGATTCTCCTACGAGCAGTACTTC. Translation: CASSSRDRRFSYEQYF.

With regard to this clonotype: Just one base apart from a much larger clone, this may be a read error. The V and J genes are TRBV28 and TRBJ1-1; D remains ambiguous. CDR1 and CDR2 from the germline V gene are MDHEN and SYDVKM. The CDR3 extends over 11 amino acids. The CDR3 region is CVSSLTTEAFF. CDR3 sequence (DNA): TGTGTCAGCAGCCTGACCACTGAAGCTTTCTTT.

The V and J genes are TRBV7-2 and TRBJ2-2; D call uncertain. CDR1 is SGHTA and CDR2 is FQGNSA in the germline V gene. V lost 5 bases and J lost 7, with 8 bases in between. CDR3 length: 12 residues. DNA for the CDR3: TGTGCCAGCAGCCCCCGGTACGGGGAGCTGTTTTTT. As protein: CASSPRYGELFF.

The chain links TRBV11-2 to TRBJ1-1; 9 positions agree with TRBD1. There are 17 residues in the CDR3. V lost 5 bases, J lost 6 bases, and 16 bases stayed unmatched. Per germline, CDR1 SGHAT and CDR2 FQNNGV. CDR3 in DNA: TGTGCCAGCAGCCAGTGGACAGGGGCGTGGGTAGGCGCTGAAGCTTTCTTT. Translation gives CASSQWTGAWVGAEAFF.

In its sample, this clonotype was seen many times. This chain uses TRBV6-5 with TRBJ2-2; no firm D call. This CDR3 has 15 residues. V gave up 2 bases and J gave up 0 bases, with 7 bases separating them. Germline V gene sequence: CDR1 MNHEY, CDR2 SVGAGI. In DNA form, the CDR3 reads TGTGCCAGCAGTTACGAGTTATCGAACACCGGGGAGCTGTTTTTT. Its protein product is CASSYELSNTGELFF.